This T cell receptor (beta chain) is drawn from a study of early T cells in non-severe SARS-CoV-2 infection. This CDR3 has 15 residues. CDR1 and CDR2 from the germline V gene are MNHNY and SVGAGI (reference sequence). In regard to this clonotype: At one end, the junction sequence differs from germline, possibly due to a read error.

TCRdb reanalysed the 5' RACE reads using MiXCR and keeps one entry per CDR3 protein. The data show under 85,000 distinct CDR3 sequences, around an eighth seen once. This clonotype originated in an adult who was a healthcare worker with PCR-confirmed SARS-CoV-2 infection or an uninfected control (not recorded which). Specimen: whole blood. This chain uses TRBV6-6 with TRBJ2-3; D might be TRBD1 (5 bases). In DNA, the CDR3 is TGTGCCAGCAGTTACGGCGACAGTAGCACAGATAGGCAGTATTTT. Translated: CASSYGDSSTDRQYF.